This T cell receptor beta chain was captured in a study of blood T cell repertoires in COVID-19. Sequencing was performed with immunoSEQ multiplex PCR; in TCRdb, only in-frame clones are kept and a portion is missing. The sample lists some 240,000 clones, approximately 82% occurring once. The CDR3 has 14 amino acids. V shed 2 bases and J 4 bases; nucleotides not matched to a gene: 3. From germline, CDR1 is SGHDT and CDR2 YYEEEE. V usage is TRBV5-6 and J usage is TRBJ2-1; 7 bases line up with TRBD1. The TCR was taken from a man aged 45-60 years with active or convalescent COVID-19. The sample taken for sequencing was peripheral blood. CDR3 DNA sequence: TGTGCCAGCAGCTTCGACAGGGTATACAATGAGCAGTTCTTC. Its protein is CASSFDRVYNEQFF.